This is a list of T cell receptor beta chains from one sample in a study of human T cells and chemical hapten exposure. TCRdb re-derived calls from the RACE reads in MiXCR, one entry per CDR3 protein. The top ten clones hold 2.1% of a sample with about 160,000 distinct CDR3 sequences, roughly 26% of them seen once. The sequencing used whole blood, collected in connection with sensitization to the hapten diphenylcyclopropenone (DPC). All receptors come from a woman aged 18-29 years with alopecia areata. Some clones in this sample may be carry-over from other donors' samples. The CDR3 runs from the conserved cysteine through the conserved F or W. The D gene is left open where the match is weak. Not every row has a clone size; where given, it reads once, few, many or a size class.

CDR3nt: TGCGCCAGCAGCACGGGGACAGAGGAGACCCAGTACTTC
CDR3aa: CASSTGTEETQYF
d_gene: TRBD1
abundance: few
j_gene: TRBJ2-5
v_gene: TRBV5-1

CDR3nt: TGTGCCAGCAGCTTAAAAACAGGGGGCAGCACAGATACGCAGTATTTT
CDR3aa: CASSLKTGGSTDTQYF
d_gene: TRBD1
abundance: -
j_gene: TRBJ2-3
v_gene: TRBV7-2

CDR3nt: TGTGCCAGCAGCTCTCCCTCAGATACGCAGTATTTT
CDR3aa: CASSSPSDTQYF
d_gene: -
abundance: -
j_gene: TRBJ2-3
v_gene: TRBV7-9

CDR3nt: TGCGCCAGCAGCCAAGATAGGGCTAACTATGGCTACACCTTC
CDR3aa: CASSQDRANYGYTF
d_gene: -
abundance: few
j_gene: TRBJ1-2
v_gene: TRBV4-1

CDR3nt: TGTGCCACCAGATTTCGGGGCCTCTCCTACAATGAGCAGTTCTTC
CDR3aa: CATRFRGLSYNEQFF
d_gene: -
abundance: -
j_gene: TRBJ2-1
v_gene: TRBV27

CDR3nt: TGTGCCAGCAGTTCCCTCCGGGACAGGGTTTTCATAACCTGGGCTTTCTTT
CDR3aa: CASSSLRDRVFITWAFF
d_gene: TRBD1
abundance: -
j_gene: TRBJ1-1
v_gene: TRBV28

CDR3nt: TGCAGTGCTAGACTAGCGGGTTTGTTTGAGCAGTTCTTC
CDR3aa: CSARLAGLFEQFF
d_gene: TRBD2
abundance: -
j_gene: TRBJ2-1
v_gene: TRBV20-1

CDR3nt: TGTGCCAGCAGTTTAAATCTCGGCGGTAGCGGATCCTACAATGAGCAGTTCTTC
CDR3aa: CASSLNLGGSGSYNEQFF
d_gene: -
abundance: -
j_gene: TRBJ2-1
v_gene: TRBV27

CDR3nt: TGTGCCACCAGCCGTAATTTGGCAGATACGCAGTATTTT
CDR3aa: CATSRNLADTQYF
d_gene: -
abundance: -
j_gene: TRBJ2-3
v_gene: TRBV15

CDR3nt: TGCAGCGTTGACAGCGGGGAGACCCAGTACTTC
CDR3aa: CSVDSGETQYF
d_gene: -
abundance: many
j_gene: TRBJ2-5
v_gene: TRBV29-1

CDR3nt: TGTGCCAGCACCGGACTAGCGGCAATGGGGGAGCAGTACTTC
CDR3aa: CASTGLAAMGEQYF
d_gene: TRBD2
abundance: few
j_gene: TRBJ2-7
v_gene: TRBV25-1

CDR3nt: TGTGCCAGCAGCTTAGCGCCAACTAGCGGGGGCTACGAGCAGTACTTC
CDR3aa: CASSLAPTSGGYEQYF
d_gene: TRBD2
abundance: -
j_gene: TRBJ2-7
v_gene: TRBV7-2

CDR3nt: TGCGCCAGCAGCATCCGGGGTTTCGCCACTGAAGCTTTCTTT
CDR3aa: CASSIRGFATEAFF
d_gene: -
abundance: few
j_gene: TRBJ1-1
v_gene: TRBV5-1

CDR3nt: TGCGCCAGCAGCCCGTCTCTGGGACACAACACCGGGGAGCTGTTTTTT
CDR3aa: CASSPSLGHNTGELFF
d_gene: -
abundance: few
j_gene: TRBJ2-2
v_gene: TRBV4-3

CDR3nt: TGTGCCAGCAGCCTCGTTCGTCACACCGGGGAGCTGTTTTTT
CDR3aa: CASSLVRHTGELFF
d_gene: -
abundance: -
j_gene: TRBJ2-2
v_gene: TRBV7-9

CDR3nt: TGCGCCAGCAGCCAAGTTGTATCTGGGGCCAACGTCCTGACTTTC
CDR3aa: CASSQVVSGANVLTF
d_gene: -
abundance: -
j_gene: TRBJ2-6
v_gene: TRBV4-1

CDR3nt: TGCGCCAGCAGCTTAGCAGGGTTTAACTACGAGCAGTACTTC
CDR3aa: CASSLAGFNYEQYF
d_gene: -
abundance: many
j_gene: TRBJ2-7
v_gene: TRBV5-1

CDR3nt: TGTGCCAGCTCACCGCGGGACAGAGGATTGGATACGCAGTATTTT
CDR3aa: CASSPRDRGLDTQYF
d_gene: -
abundance: -
j_gene: TRBJ2-3
v_gene: TRBV18

CDR3nt: TGCGCCAGCAGCCAAGGTCCAGAGACCCAGTACTTC
CDR3aa: CASSQGPETQYF
d_gene: -
abundance: -
j_gene: TRBJ2-5
v_gene: TRBV4-1

CDR3nt: TGTGCCAGCAGCGTAGGCAGGGCTCCGGGGACAGATACGCAGTATTTT
CDR3aa: CASSVGRAPGTDTQYF
d_gene: -
abundance: few
j_gene: TRBJ2-3
v_gene: TRBV9

CDR3nt: TGCAGTGCTAGCAAAGAAACAGATACGCAGTATTTT
CDR3aa: CSASKETDTQYF
d_gene: -
abundance: few
j_gene: TRBJ2-3
v_gene: TRBV20-1

CDR3nt: TGCGCCAGCAGCCAAGAACCCATAGGACAGGGCAACCAAGAGACCCAGTACTTC
CDR3aa: CASSQEPIGQGNQETQYF
d_gene: TRBD1
abundance: few
j_gene: TRBJ2-5
v_gene: TRBV4-1

CDR3nt: TGTGCCATCAGTCAACAGGCGTTCAATCAGCCCCAGCATTTT
CDR3aa: CAISQQAFNQPQHF
d_gene: -
abundance: few
j_gene: TRBJ1-5
v_gene: TRBV10-3

CDR3nt: TGCGCCAGCAGCCCCCCTCCGGACAGGGGAGAGACCCAGTACTTC
CDR3aa: CASSPPPDRGETQYF
d_gene: TRBD1
abundance: few
j_gene: TRBJ2-5
v_gene: TRBV4-1

CDR3nt: TGTGCCAGCAGCACGACAGGGTGGGGCGGGGAGCTGTTTTTT
CDR3aa: CASSTTGWGGELFF
d_gene: TRBD1
abundance: -
j_gene: TRBJ2-2
v_gene: TRBV11-2

CDR3nt: TGCGCCAGCACCATAGCGGGGGCCCTCACCCAGTACTTC
CDR3aa: CASTIAGALTQYF
d_gene: TRBD2
abundance: few
j_gene: TRBJ2-5
v_gene: TRBV5-1

CDR3nt: TGCGCCAGCAGCCAACGCCCGACAGGGTATAATTCACCCCTCCACTTT
CDR3aa: CASSQRPTGYNSPLHF
d_gene: TRBD1
abundance: few
j_gene: TRBJ1-6
v_gene: TRBV4-1

CDR3nt: TGTGCCAGCAGCCTGATAGGGACAGGGGATGAGACCCAGTACTTC
CDR3aa: CASSLIGTGDETQYF
d_gene: TRBD1
abundance: -
j_gene: TRBJ2-5
v_gene: TRBV5-6

CDR3nt: TGTGTCACCCTATTGAGTGACGATGAGCAGTTCTTC
CDR3aa: CVTLLSDDEQFF
d_gene: -
abundance: few
j_gene: TRBJ2-1
v_gene: TRBV7-9

CDR3nt: TGTGCCAGCAGCCCACTAGCGGGAGGAGTCGTTTACGAGCAGTACTTC
CDR3aa: CASSPLAGGVVYEQYF
d_gene: TRBD2
abundance: -
j_gene: TRBJ2-7
v_gene: TRBV7-6

CDR3nt: TGTGCCAGCAGCTTAGCCTGGCCCCGATCCCCCTACGAGCAGTACTTC
CDR3aa: CASSLAWPRSPYEQYF
d_gene: -
abundance: few
j_gene: TRBJ2-7
v_gene: TRBV7-2

CDR3nt: TGTGCCAGCAGCGGAACCGGGACAGGGGGCCTTGGGGAAGCTTTCTTT
CDR3aa: CASSGTGTGGLGEAFF
d_gene: TRBD1
abundance: -
j_gene: TRBJ1-1
v_gene: TRBV9

CDR3nt: TGTGCCAGCAGCTCCCGAGCAGGGGGCAATATCATGAACACTGAAGCTTTCTTT
CDR3aa: CASSSRAGGNIMNTEAFF
d_gene: TRBD1
abundance: -
j_gene: TRBJ1-1
v_gene: TRBV7-9

CDR3nt: TGCAGCGTTGTGACAGGGACCGGCTATGGCTACACCTTC
CDR3aa: CSVVTGTGYGYTF
d_gene: TRBD1
abundance: -
j_gene: TRBJ1-2
v_gene: TRBV29-1

CDR3nt: TGCGCCAGCAGGGACAGGGGTTCACCCCTCCACTTT
CDR3aa: CASRDRGSPLHF
d_gene: TRBD1
abundance: many
j_gene: TRBJ1-6
v_gene: TRBV5-1

CDR3nt: TGTGCCAGCAGCTTCGTTTTGGGTAGCTCTGGAAACACCATATATTTT
CDR3aa: CASSFVLGSSGNTIYF
d_gene: -
abundance: few
j_gene: TRBJ1-3
v_gene: TRBV7-9

CDR3nt: TGTGCCAGCAGCCTCACTAGCGGGAGTCCCAATGAGCAGTTCTTC
CDR3aa: CASSLTSGSPNEQFF
d_gene: TRBD2
abundance: many
j_gene: TRBJ2-1
v_gene: TRBV6-2/TRBV6-3

CDR3nt: TGTGCCAGCAGCTTAGGTCAAGAGACCCAGTACTTC
CDR3aa: CASSLGQETQYF
d_gene: -
abundance: few
j_gene: TRBJ2-5
v_gene: TRBV7-9

CDR3nt: TGCAGTGCTAGAGACGCGGGACAGTTGAACTATGGCTACACCTTC
CDR3aa: CSARDAGQLNYGYTF
d_gene: TRBD1
abundance: -
j_gene: TRBJ1-2
v_gene: TRBV20-1

CDR3nt: TGCAGCGGGCGGCAGAACACTGAAGCTTTCTTT
CDR3aa: CSGRQNTEAFF
d_gene: -
abundance: many
j_gene: TRBJ1-1
v_gene: TRBV29-1

CDR3nt: TGTGCCAGCTCACCACCCCGGGTTGGCGGGCCAGATACGCAGTATTTT
CDR3aa: CASSPPRVGGPDTQYF
d_gene: -
abundance: -
j_gene: TRBJ2-3
v_gene: TRBV18

CDR3nt: TGTGCCAGCAGTCCCCGGCGGGCTAGCGGATCCGGCTCCTACAATGAGCAGTTCTTC
CDR3aa: CASSPRRASGSGSYNEQFF
d_gene: TRBD2
abundance: -
j_gene: TRBJ2-1
v_gene: TRBV6-2/TRBV6-3

CDR3nt: TGCAGCGTTGAAGGGCTGGAATTATACAATGAGCAGTTCTTC
CDR3aa: CSVEGLELYNEQFF
d_gene: -
abundance: -
j_gene: TRBJ2-1
v_gene: TRBV29-1